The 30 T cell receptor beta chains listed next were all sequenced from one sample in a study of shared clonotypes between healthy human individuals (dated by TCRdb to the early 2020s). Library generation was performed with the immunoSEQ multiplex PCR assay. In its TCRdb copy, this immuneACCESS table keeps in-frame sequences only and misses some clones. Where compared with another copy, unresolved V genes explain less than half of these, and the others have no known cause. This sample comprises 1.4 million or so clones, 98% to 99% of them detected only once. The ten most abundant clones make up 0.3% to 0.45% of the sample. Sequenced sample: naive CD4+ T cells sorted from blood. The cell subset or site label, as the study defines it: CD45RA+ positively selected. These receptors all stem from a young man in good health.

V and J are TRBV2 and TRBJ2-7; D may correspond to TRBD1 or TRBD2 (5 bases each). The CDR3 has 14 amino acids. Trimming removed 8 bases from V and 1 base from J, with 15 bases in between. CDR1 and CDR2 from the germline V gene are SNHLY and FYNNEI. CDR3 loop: CASLNQGRSYEQYF. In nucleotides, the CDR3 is TGTGCCAGCTTAAACCAGGGACGGTCCTACGAGCAGTACTTC.

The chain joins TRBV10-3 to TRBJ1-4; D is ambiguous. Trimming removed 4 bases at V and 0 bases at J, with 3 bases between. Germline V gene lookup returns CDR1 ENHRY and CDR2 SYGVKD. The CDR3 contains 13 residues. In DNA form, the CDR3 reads TGTGCCATCAGTGGAGCAACTAATGAAAAACTGTTTTTT. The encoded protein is CAISGATNEKLFF.

In DNA, the CDR3 is TGTGCCAGCAGCCCGAGACTAGCGGGAGATTCCGAGCAGTACTTC. Translating it yields CASSPRLAGDSEQYF. This chain links TRBV7-6 with TRBJ2-7; TRBD2 aligns across 12 bases. The CDR3 sequence is 15 residues long. With 5 bases clipped from V and 6 bases from J, the junction kept 8 bases outside the gene matches. Germline V gene data show CDR1 as SGHVS and CDR2 as FNYEAQ.

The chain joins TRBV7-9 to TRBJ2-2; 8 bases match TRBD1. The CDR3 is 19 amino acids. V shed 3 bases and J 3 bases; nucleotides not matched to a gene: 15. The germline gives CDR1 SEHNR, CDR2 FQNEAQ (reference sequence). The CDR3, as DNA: TGTGCCAGCAGCTTTGTGGTCAGGGGGCGCGGTATGGACACCGGGGAGCTGTTTTTT. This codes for CASSFVVRGRGMDTGELFF. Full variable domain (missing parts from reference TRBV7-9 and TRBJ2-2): DTGVSQNPRHKITKRGQNVTFRCDPISEHNRLYWYRQTLGQGPEFLTYFQNEAQLEKSRLLSDRFSAERPKGSFSTLEIQRTEQGDSAMYLCASSFVVRGRGMDTGELFFGEGSRLTVL.

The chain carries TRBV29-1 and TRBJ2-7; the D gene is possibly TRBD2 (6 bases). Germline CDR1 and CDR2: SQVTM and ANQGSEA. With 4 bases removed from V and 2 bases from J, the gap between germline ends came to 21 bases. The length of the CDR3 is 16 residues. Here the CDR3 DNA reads TGCAGCGTTGGAATCGCCGGGCTAGCGCTTCCCTACGAGCAGTACTTC. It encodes CSVGIAGLALPYEQYF.

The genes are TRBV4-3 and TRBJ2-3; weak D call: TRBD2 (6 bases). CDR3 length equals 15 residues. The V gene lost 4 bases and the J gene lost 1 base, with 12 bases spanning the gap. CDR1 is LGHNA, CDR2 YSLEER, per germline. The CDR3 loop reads CASSLSAGRTDTQYF. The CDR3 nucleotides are TGCGCCAGCAGCCTATCAGCGGGTCGCACAGATACGCAGTATTTT.

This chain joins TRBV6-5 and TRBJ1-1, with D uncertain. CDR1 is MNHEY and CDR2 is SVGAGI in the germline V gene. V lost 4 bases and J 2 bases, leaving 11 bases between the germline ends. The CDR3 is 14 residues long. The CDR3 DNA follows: TGTGCCAGCAGTTTTGATACTTCAAACACTGAAGCTTTCTTT. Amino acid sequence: CASSFDTSNTEAFF.

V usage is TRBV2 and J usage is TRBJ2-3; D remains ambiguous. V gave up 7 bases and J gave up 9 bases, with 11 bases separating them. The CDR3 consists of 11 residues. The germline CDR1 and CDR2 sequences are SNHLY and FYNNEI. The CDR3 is CASTGEWTQYF. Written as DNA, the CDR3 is TGTGCCAGCACGGGCGAGTGGACGCAGTATTTT.

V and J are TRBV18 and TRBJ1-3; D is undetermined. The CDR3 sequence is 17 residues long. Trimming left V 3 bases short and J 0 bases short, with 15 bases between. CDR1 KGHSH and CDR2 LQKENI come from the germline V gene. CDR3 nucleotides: TGTGCCAGCTCACCTCTGGGAGGTGGGTCCTCTGGAAACACCATATATTTT. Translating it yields CASSPLGGGSSGNTIYF.

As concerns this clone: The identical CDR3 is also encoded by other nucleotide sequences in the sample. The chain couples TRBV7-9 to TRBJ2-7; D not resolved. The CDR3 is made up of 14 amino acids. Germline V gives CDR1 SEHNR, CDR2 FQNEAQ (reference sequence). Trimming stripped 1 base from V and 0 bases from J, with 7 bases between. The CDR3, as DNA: TGTGCCAGCAGCTTAGGACCTACCTCCTACGAGCAGTACTTC. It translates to CASSLGPTSYEQYF. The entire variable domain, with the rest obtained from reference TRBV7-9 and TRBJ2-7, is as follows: DTGVSQNPRHKITKRGQNVTFRCDPISEHNRLYWYRQTLGQGPEFLTYFQNEAQLEKSRLLSDRFSAERPKGSFSTLEIQRTEQGDSAMYLCASSLGPTSYEQYFGPGTRLTVT.

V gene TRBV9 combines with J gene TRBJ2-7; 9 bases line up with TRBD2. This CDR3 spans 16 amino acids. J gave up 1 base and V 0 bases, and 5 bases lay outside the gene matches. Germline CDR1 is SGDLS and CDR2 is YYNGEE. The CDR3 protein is CASSVGLREGSYEQYF. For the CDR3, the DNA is TGTGCCAGCAGCGTAGGATTGCGGGAGGGTTCCTACGAGCAGTACTTC.

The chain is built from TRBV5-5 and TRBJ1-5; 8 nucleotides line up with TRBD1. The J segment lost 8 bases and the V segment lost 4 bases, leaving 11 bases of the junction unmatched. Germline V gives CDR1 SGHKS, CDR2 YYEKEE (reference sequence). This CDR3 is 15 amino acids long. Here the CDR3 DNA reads TGTGCCAGCAGCACTGGACAGGGAAGGGAGGAGCCCCAGCATTTT. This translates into CASSTGQGREEPQHF.

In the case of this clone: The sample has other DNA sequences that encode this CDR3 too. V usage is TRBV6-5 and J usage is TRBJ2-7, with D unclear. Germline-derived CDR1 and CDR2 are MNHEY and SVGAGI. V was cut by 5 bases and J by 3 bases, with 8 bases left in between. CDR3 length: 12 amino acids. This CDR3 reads CASSSTDYEQYF. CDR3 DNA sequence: TGTGCCAGCAGTAGCACAGACTACGAGCAGTACTTC.

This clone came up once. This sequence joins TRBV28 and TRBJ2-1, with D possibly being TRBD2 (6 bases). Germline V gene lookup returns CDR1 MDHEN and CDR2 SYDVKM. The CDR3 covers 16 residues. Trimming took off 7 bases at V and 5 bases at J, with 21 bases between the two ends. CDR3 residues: CASKRRGGREDNEQFF. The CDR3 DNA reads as TGTGCCAGCAAAAGAAGGGGCGGCAGGGAGGACAATGAGCAGTTCTTC.

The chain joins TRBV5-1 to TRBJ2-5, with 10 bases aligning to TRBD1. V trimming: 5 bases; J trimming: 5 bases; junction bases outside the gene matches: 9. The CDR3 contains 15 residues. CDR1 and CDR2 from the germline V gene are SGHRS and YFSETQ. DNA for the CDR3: TGCGCCAGCAGGGATCAGACAGGGGGCAGTGAGACCCAGTACTTC. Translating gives CASRDQTGGSETQYF.

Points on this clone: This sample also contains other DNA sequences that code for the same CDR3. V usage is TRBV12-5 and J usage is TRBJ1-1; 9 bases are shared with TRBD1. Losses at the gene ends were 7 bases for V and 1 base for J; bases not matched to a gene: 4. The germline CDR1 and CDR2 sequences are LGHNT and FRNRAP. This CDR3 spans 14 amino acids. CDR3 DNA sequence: TGTGCTAGTGCTCAGGACAGGGGGAACACTGAAGCTTTCTTT. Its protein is CASAQDRGNTEAFF.

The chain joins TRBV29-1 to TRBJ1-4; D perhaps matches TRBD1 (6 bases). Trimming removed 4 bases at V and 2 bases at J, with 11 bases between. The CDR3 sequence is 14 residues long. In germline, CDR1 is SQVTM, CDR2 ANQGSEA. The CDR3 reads CSVASRGTNEKLFF. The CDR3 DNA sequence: TGCAGCGTTGCTTCGAGGGGGACTAATGAAAAACTGTTTTTT.

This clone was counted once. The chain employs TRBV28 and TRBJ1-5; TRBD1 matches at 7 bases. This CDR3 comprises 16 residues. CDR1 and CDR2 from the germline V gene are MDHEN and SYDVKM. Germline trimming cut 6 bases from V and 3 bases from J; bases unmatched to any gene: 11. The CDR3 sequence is CASSEAQGKNNQPQHF. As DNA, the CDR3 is TGTGCCAGCAGCGAGGCACAGGGGAAGAACAATCAGCCCCAGCATTTT.

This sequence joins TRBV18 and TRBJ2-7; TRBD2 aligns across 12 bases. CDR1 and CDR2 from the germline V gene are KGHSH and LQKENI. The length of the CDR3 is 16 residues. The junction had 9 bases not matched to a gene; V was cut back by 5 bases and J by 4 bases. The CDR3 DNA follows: TGTGCCAGCTCATCTCGACTAGCGGGAGTCTCTTACGAGCAGTACTTC. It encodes CASSSRLAGVSYEQYF. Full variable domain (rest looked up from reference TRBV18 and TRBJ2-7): NAGVMQNPRHLVRRRGQEARLRCSPMKGHSHVYWYRQLPEEGLKFMVYLQKENIIDESGMPKERFSAEFPKEGPSILRIQQVVRGDSAAYFCASSSRLAGVSYEQYFGPGTRLTVT.

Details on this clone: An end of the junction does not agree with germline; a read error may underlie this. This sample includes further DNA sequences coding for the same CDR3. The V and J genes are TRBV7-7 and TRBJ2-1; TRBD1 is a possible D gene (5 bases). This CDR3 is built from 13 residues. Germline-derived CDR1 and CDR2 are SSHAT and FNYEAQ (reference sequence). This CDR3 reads CASSLGAYNEQFF. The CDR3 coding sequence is TGTGCTAGCAGCTTAGGGGCCTACAATGAGCAGTTCTTC.

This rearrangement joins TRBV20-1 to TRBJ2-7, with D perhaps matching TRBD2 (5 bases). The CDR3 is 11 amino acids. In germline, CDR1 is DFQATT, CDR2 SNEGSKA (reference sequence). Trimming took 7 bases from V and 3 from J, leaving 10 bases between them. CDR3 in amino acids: CSVSGIYEQYF. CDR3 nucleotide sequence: TGCAGTGTGAGCGGAATCTACGAGCAGTACTTC.

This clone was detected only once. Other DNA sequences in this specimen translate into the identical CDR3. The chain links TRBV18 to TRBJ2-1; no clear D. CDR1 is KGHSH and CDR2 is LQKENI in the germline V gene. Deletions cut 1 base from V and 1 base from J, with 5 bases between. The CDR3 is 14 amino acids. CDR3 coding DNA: TGTGCCAGCTCACCACTAGGATCCTACAATGAGCAGTTCTTC. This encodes CASSPLGSYNEQFF.

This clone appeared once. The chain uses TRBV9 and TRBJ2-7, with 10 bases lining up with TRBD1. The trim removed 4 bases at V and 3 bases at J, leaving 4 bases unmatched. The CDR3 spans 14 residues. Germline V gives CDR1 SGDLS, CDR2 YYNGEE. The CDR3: CASSKRTGGYEQYF. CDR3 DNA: TGTGCCAGCAGCAAACGGACAGGGGGCTACGAGCAGTACTTC. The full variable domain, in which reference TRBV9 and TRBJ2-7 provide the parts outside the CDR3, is DSGVTQTPKHLITATGQRVTLRCSPRSGDLSVYWYQQSLDQGLQFLIQYYNGEERAKGNILERFSAQQFPDLHSELNLSSLELGDSALYFCASSKRTGGYEQYFGPGTRLTVT.

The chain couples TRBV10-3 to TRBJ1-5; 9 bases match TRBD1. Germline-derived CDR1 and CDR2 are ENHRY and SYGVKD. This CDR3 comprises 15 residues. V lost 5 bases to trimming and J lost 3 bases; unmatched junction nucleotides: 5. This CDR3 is CAISSGTGPNQPQHF. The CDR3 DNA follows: TGTGCCATCAGTTCCGGGACAGGGCCCAATCAGCCCCAGCATTTT.

The CDR3 DNA reads as TGTGCCATCAGTGAGAGGGTGAGCTCTGGAAACACCATATATTTT. It yields the protein CAISERVSSGNTIYF. This chain uses TRBV10-3 with TRBJ1-3, with D unclear. The V end lost 2 bases, the J end lost 0 bases, and 8 bases lay between the germline ends. Germline V CDR1 and CDR2: ENHRY, SYGVKD. The length of the CDR3 is 15 residues.

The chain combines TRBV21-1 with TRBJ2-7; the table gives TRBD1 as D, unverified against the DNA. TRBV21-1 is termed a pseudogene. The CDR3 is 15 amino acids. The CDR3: CASSESRDRLYEQYF. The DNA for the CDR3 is TGTGCCAGCAGCGAATCGCGGGACAGGCTATACGAGCAGTACTTC.

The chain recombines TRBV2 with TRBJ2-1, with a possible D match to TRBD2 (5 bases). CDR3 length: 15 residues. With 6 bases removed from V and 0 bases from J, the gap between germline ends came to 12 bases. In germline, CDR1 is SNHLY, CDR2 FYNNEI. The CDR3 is CASSATSSSYNEQFF. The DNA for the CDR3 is TGTGCCAGCAGCGCTACTAGTAGCTCCTACAATGAGCAGTTCTTC.

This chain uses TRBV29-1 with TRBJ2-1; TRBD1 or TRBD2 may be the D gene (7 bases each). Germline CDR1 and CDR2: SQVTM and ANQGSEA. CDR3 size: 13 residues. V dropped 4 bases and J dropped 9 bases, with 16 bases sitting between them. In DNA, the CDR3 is TGCAGCGTTGCGGGTCAGGGGGAGGGTGAGCAGTTCTTC. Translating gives CSVAGQGEGEQFF.

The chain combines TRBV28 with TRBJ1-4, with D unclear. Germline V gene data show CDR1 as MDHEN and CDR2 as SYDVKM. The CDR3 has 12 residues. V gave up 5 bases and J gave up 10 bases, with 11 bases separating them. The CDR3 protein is CASSPLSGKLFF. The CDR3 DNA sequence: TGTGCCAGCAGTCCCCTCAGTGGAAAACTGTTTTTT.

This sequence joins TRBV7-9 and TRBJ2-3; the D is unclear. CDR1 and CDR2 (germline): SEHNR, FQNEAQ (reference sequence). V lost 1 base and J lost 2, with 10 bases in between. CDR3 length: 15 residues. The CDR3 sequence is CASSLVAAPTDTQYF. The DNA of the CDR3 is TGTGCCAGCAGCTTAGTGGCTGCACCCACAGATACGCAGTATTTT. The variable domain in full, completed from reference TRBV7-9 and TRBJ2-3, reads DTGVSQNPRHKITKRGQNVTFRCDPISEHNRLYWYRQTLGQGPEFLTYFQNEAQLEKSRLLSDRFSAERPKGSFSTLEIQRTEQGDSAMYLCASSLVAAPTDTQYFGPGTRLTVL.